Presented here are 20 T cell receptor beta chains from one specimen sequenced in a study of T cells expressing NK-cell markers. One entry per CDR3 protein, without DNA, is what TCRdb gives after re-calling the 5' RACE reads. This table holds over 350,000 distinct CDR3 sequences. The specimen sequenced was blood T cells: a sorted CD56 or NKG2C T cell subset, CD4+ or CD8+ T cells, or bulk PBMC T cells (not recorded which). Receptor source: a woman between 45 and 65 years old in good health.

The rearrangement joins TRBV27 to TRBJ1-2; the TCRdb call, TRBD1, lacks DNA for checking. Looked up from germline, CDR1 is MNHEY and CDR2 is SMNVEV (reference sequence). The CDR3 totals 15 residues. The CDR3 sequence: CASSLRQGQDYGYTF.

The chain couples TRBV7-8 to TRBJ1-2; lacking DNA, the TRBD1 call made by TCRdb goes unchecked. The CDR3 runs to 13 residues. Germline CDR1 SGHVS, CDR2 FQNEAQ. CDR3 sequence reads: CASSSGTGSGYTF.

The rearrangement joins TRBV12-3 or TRBV12-4 to TRBJ2-1; without DNA, the TCRdb call of TRBD2 cannot be checked. The CDR3 is 17 residues long. Here the CDR3 reads CPQLGASGCASYNEQFF.

The gene calls are TRBV11-2 and TRBJ2-2; the D call of TRBD2 rests on TCRdb alone, since no DNA is present to check it. The CDR3 contains 17 residues. The germline gives CDR1 SGHAT, CDR2 FQNNGV. The CDR3 here is CASSLVREAGGTGELFF.

The V gene is TRBV12-3 or TRBV12-4, the J gene TRBJ2-4; TCRdb's assignment of TRBD1 cannot be checked, as there is no DNA. CDR3 size: 17 residues. The CDR3 region is CASSRRPTGTSKNIQYF.

This chain joins TRBV14 and TRBJ2-1; TCRdb gives TRBD2 as the D gene, but with no DNA this cannot be confirmed. The CDR3 spans 16 residues. Germline CDR1 is SGHDN and CDR2 is FVKESK. CDR3 amino acids: CASSQELSGGANEQFF.

The V gene is TRBV7-2, the J gene TRBJ1-4; the D gene TCRdb calls, TRBD1, cannot be checked with no DNA. Germline V lookup: CDR1 SGHTA, CDR2 FQGNSA. This CDR3 contains 18 residues. This CDR3 is CASSVHRDRGTTNEKLFF.

The V and J genes are TRBV2 and TRBJ2-7. This CDR3 contains 11 residues. Germline V gene data show CDR1 as SNHLY and CDR2 as FYNNEI. The CDR3 here is CASSDWYEQYF.

This sequence joins TRBV9 and TRBJ2-7; without DNA, the TCRdb call of TRBD2 cannot be checked. Germline CDR1 is SGDLS and CDR2 is YYNGEE. This CDR3 has 15 residues. The chain's CDR3 is CASSDTTGLAGEQYF.

The genes are TRBV7-8 and TRBJ2-5; TCRdb calls TRBD2, which cannot be checked without DNA. Germline V gene data show CDR1 as SGHVS and CDR2 as FQNEAQ. The CDR3 totals 14 residues. This CDR3 reads CASSLASVGETQYF.

The chain uses TRBV27 and TRBJ2-7. Looked up from germline, CDR1 is MNHEY and CDR2 is SMNVEV (reference sequence). The length of the CDR3 is 14 residues. The CDR3 loop is CASSLNIGTYEQYF.

This chain links TRBV5-1 with TRBJ2-7; no DNA is available, so the TRBD1 call from TCRdb remains unchecked. The CDR3 runs to 14 residues. Per germline, CDR1 SGHRS and CDR2 YFSETQ. CDR3: CASTESGALGEQYF.

V is TRBV15 and J is TRBJ2-7; TCRdb's D call, TRBD1, is unchecked because there is no DNA. CDR3 size: 14 residues. From germline, CDR1 is LNHNV and CDR2 YYDKDF (reference sequence). CDR3 residues: CATSGTGGTYEQYF.

The chain uses TRBV6-1 and TRBJ2-6. CDR1 MNHNS and CDR2 SASEGT come from the germline V gene. CDR3 length: 15 residues. This CDR3 is CASSEQVSGANVLTF.

This chain uses TRBV5-5 with TRBJ1-2; checking the TCRdb D call of TRBD1 is not possible without DNA. Germline assignment: CDR1 SGHKS and CDR2 YYEKEE (reference sequence). The CDR3 contains 14 residues. CDR3 sequence reads: CASSSGMGNYGYTF.

This chain connects TRBV5-1 to TRBJ2-2; lacking DNA, the TRBD2 call made by TCRdb goes unchecked. Germline assignment: CDR1 SGHRS and CDR2 YFSETQ. The CDR3 has 22 residues. CDR3: CASSYTIPGTSGRSANTGELFF.

The chain combines TRBV27 with TRBJ2-3; TCRdb gives TRBD2 as the D gene, but with no DNA this cannot be confirmed. The germline gives CDR1 MNHEY, CDR2 SMNVEV (reference sequence). This CDR3 has 15 residues. The CDR3 loop reads CASRSGRAYSDTQYF.

The J gene is TRBJ2-5, the V gene TRBV12-3 or TRBV12-4; TCRdb calls TRBD2, which cannot be checked without DNA. This CDR3 contains 16 residues. The CDR3 loop is CASKMGLAGVEETQYF.

This sequence joins TRBV30 and TRBJ1-2. Germline lookup yields CDR1 GTSNPN and CDR2 SVGIG (reference sequence). There are 12 residues in the CDR3. The CDR3 here is CAWSVLGGSYTF.

This rearrangement joins TRBV25-1 to TRBJ2-5; TCRdb's D call of TRBD1 is untestable without DNA. Germline loops: CDR1 MGHDK, CDR2 SYGVNS. CDR3 size: 15 residues. The CDR3 reads CASTGKGGSQETQYF. The complete variable domain, with remaining parts taken from reference TRBV25-1 and TRBJ2-5, reads EADIYQTPRYLVIGTGKKITLECSQTMGHDKMYWYQQDPGMELHLIHYSYGVNSTEKGDLSSESTVSRIRTEHFPLTLESARPSHTSQYLCASTGKGGSQETQYFGPGTRLLVL.